The T cell receptor (beta chain) under discussion was sequenced for a study of cytomegalovirus exposure and HLA in healthy donors. A multiplex PCR was run with 60 Vbeta primers and 13 Jbeta primers. This table comes from immunoSEQ multiplex PCR, and its TCRdb copy is limited to in-frame clones, with some not included. The data show roughly 130,000 clones, 66% seen once. The sample holds a few counts of this clone. Germline CDR1 is MNHEY and CDR2 is SMNVEV (reference sequence). The CDR3 contains 15 residues. V shed 5 bases and J shed 4 bases, with 15 bases lying between them. Sequencing was carried out using PBMCs. The sequence was obtained from a man younger than 30 in good health and CMV-seronegative. The chain links TRBV27 to TRBJ1-3; D may be TRBD1 (5 bases). For the CDR3, the DNA is TGTGCCAGCAGTGTAACGGCCGCAGGGGGAAACACCATATATTTT. Translation gives CASSVTAAGGNTIYF.